Described below is a single T cell receptor (beta chain) sequence and its context. For TCRbeta, the library was prepared with unique molecular identifiers. Each CDR3 protein is one row after TCRdb ran MiXCR on the PCR reads. Of about 610,000 distinct CDR3 sequences listed, 10% to 13% are singletons. The data belong to a study of T-cell reconstitution after alpha-beta-depleted transplantation in children. The V and J ends lost 5 bases and 13 bases respectively, with 14 bases between them. Germline V gives CDR1 SQVTM, CDR2 ANQGSEA. This CDR3 is built from 10 residues. This specimen was PBMCs from the stem cell graft donor, taken from the stem cell graft. V and J are TRBV29-1 and TRBJ1-1, with a tentative D call TRBD1 (6 bases). The sequence was obtained from a human donor who donated a stem cell graft to a child with acute myeloid leukemia. The CDR3 nucleotides read TGCAGCGTTTATGGGGGCGGAATTTTCTTT. Translated: CSVYGGGIFF.